The 32 T cell receptor beta chains reported below all come from one sample, sequenced in a study of blood T cell repertoires in COVID-19. This table comes from immunoSEQ multiplex PCR, and its TCRdb copy is limited to in-frame clones, with some not included. The sample shows around 140,000 clones, 86% of them seen only once. The material sequenced was PBMCs or T cells enriched from blood (not recorded which). These TCRs come from a man between 45 and 60 years old who had recovered from COVID-19.

The chain couples TRBV9 to TRBJ1-2; D is unresolved. The V and J ends lost 0 bases and 4 bases respectively, with 13 bases between them. Germline V CDR1 and CDR2: SGDLS, YYNGEE. The CDR3 is 15 residues long. The CDR3 DNA reads TGTGCCAGCAGCGTAGAGAGGGAAATGGCCTATGGCTACACCTTC. Its translation: CASSVEREMAYGYTF.

The J gene is TRBJ2-5, the V gene TRBV14; D is uncertain. This CDR3 contains 12 residues. Germline V gene lookup returns CDR1 SGHDN and CDR2 FVKESK. V lost 2 bases, J lost 7 bases, and 8 bases lay in between. As DNA, the CDR3 is TGTGCCAGCAGCCAATCCTACGGGACCCAGTACTTC. As protein: CASSQSYGTQYF.

This clone has a handful of counts. This chain links TRBV28 with TRBJ1-6; 8 bases line up with TRBD1. The CDR3 contains 15 residues. Looked up from germline, CDR1 is MDHEN and CDR2 is SYDVKM. V dropped 6 bases and J dropped 10; count of bases not matched to a gene: 11. CDR3 region: CASRTRGQGASPLHF. In DNA form, the CDR3 reads TGTGCCAGCAGAACGAGAGGACAGGGAGCCTCACCCCTCCACTTT.

This rearrangement joins TRBV12-3 or TRBV12-4 to TRBJ1-3; D unresolved. This CDR3 comprises 13 residues. V lost 5 bases and J lost 6, with 11 bases in between. The DNA of the CDR3 is TGTGCCAGCAGTCTACTAGGGATAAACACCATATATTTT. This translates into CASSLLGINTIYF.

V is TRBV6-5 and J is TRBJ2-7; no clear D. The CDR3 is 14 amino acids. Germline values: CDR1 MNHEY, CDR2 SVGAGI. V shed 7 bases and J shed 4 bases, with 17 bases lying between them. The CDR3 nucleotides are TGTGCCAGCACTCTAATCCTACAGCAGTACGAGCAGTACGTC. This codes for CASTLILQQYEQYV.

The chain couples TRBV5-4 to TRBJ2-3, with TRBD1 matching over 10 bases. Trimming cost V 4 bases and J 4 bases; bases outside gene matches: 9. The CDR3 totals 16 residues. Germline V gene data show CDR1 as SGHNT and CDR2 as YYREEE (reference sequence). The CDR3 nucleotides read TGTGCCAGCAGCACCAGACAGGGGGCGCCCGCAGATACGCAGTATTTT. Protein: CASSTRQGAPADTQYF.

The CDR3 region has the DNA TGCGCCAGCAGCTTGGGGGTAGGGGCGTCTGAAAAACTGTTTTTT. Translated, it gives CASSLGVGASEKLFF. The chain joins TRBV5-1 to TRBJ1-4, with D possibly TRBD1 on 5 matching bases. Germline CDR1 reads SGHRS; CDR2 reads YFSETQ. The CDR3 totals 15 residues. V was cut by 0 bases and J by 7 bases, with 13 bases left in between.

This clone was observed a few times. The chain combines TRBV18 with TRBJ1-3; D is unresolved. The CDR3 contains 15 residues. V was shortened by 6 bases and J by 0 bases, with 12 bases between the two germline ends. The germline CDR1 and CDR2 sequences are KGHSH and LQKENI. This CDR3 is CASSPEAVSGNTIYF. The CDR3, as DNA: TGTGCCAGCTCCCCTGAGGCCGTCTCTGGAAACACCATATATTTT.

The chain combines TRBV28 with TRBJ1-3, with 8 nucleotides matching TRBD1. Looked up from germline, CDR1 is MDHEN and CDR2 is SYDVKM. CDR3 size: 14 residues. Trimming removed 8 bases from V and 0 bases from J; junction bases left unmatched: 3. The CDR3, as DNA: TGTGCCAGCCGGGACAGGAGCTCTGGAAACACCATATATTTT. Encoded protein: CASRDRSSGNTIYF.

This chain joins TRBV12-3 or TRBV12-4 and TRBJ1-2; 7 bases align to TRBD1. The trim removed 6 bases at V and 4 bases at J, leaving 5 bases unmatched. The CDR3 runs to 13 residues. CDR3 sequence: CASSQGQVYGYTF. The CDR3 DNA follows: TGTGCCAGCAGCCAAGGACAGGTCTATGGCTACACCTTC.

The chain is built from TRBV15 and TRBJ1-2; D ambiguous. The CDR3 covers 13 residues. Trimming cost V 0 bases and J 10 bases, with 12 bases left between them. Germline V gene sequence: CDR1 LNHNV, CDR2 YYDKDF (reference sequence). CDR3: CATSRDHGLFYTF. The CDR3, as DNA: TGTGCCACCAGCAGAGATCATGGGCTATTCTACACCTTC.

The V and J genes are TRBV7-2 and TRBJ2-5; the match to TRBD2 covers 8 bases. CDR1 is SGHTA, CDR2 FQGNSA, per germline. The J segment lost 1 base and the V segment lost 5 bases, leaving 12 bases of the junction unmatched. The CDR3 extends over 17 amino acids. The CDR3, as DNA: TGTGCCAGCAGCCCCCGCCCGGCGCGGGGGGCCCAAGAGACCCAGTACTTC. This sequence encodes CASSPRPARGAQETQYF.

This rearrangement joins TRBV19 to TRBJ1-1, with D hard to call. Germline lookup yields CDR1 LNHDA and CDR2 SQIVND (reference sequence). This CDR3 contains 12 residues. Trimming stripped 5 bases from V and 4 bases from J, with 8 bases between. This chain's CDR3 is CASSRRGTEAFF. The CDR3 DNA reads as TGTGCCAGTAGTCGTCGAGGCACTGAAGCTTTCTTT.

The rearrangement links TRBV6-6 to TRBJ2-7; 11 positions match TRBD2. Germline CDR1 MNHNY, CDR2 SVGAGI (reference sequence). The J segment lost 6 bases and the V segment lost 6 bases, leaving 10 bases of the junction unmatched. The CDR3 is 15 residues long. The CDR3 DNA follows: TGTGCCAGCAGAATAGCGGGAGGGCCGGGGGGCGAGCAGTACTTC. This codes for CASRIAGGPGGEQYF.

The gene calls are TRBV24-1 and TRBJ2-1; 13 positions agree with TRBD2. V trimming: 2 bases; J trimming: 5 bases; junction bases outside the gene matches: 5. Germline CDR1 and CDR2: KGHDR and SFDVKD. The length of the CDR3 is 17 residues. CDR3 DNA sequence: TGTGCCACCAGTGATTCAGGACTAGCGGGAGCGGACAATGAGCAGTTCTTC. This encodes CATSDSGLAGADNEQFF.

The V call is TRBV7-2, the J call TRBJ2-7, with D maybe TRBD1 (6 bases). This CDR3 is built from 14 residues. V shed 4 bases and J shed 2 bases, with 12 bases lying between them. Germline V gene data show CDR1 as SGHTA and CDR2 as FQGNSA. The CDR3 DNA follows: TGTGCCAGCAGCTACGGACAGCACACCTACGAGCAGTACTTC. Its protein is CASSYGQHTYEQYF.

The V gene is TRBV11-2, the J gene TRBJ1-2; possible D gene TRBD1, 6 bases. Trimming took off 1 base at V and 3 bases at J, with 6 bases between the two ends. The CDR3 runs 13 residues. Germline loops: CDR1 SGHAT, CDR2 FQNNGV. The CDR3 bases are TGTGCCAGCAGCTTAGGACAGGACTATGGCTACACCTTC. Protein: CASSLGQDYGYTF.

The rearrangement joins TRBV5-1 to TRBJ2-1, with 9 bases identical to TRBD2. The length of the CDR3 is 15 residues. After removal of 6 bases from V and 4 bases from J, the junction contained 8 bases not matched to a gene. The V gene's germline CDR1 is SGHRS and CDR2 YFSETQ. For the CDR3, the DNA is TGCGCCAGCAACCCGACTAGCGGAGTGTACAATGAGCAGTTCTTC. Its translation: CASNPTSGVYNEQFF.

The chain recombines TRBV20-1 with TRBJ1-6; D unresolved. The length of the CDR3 is 10 residues. Per the germline V gene, CDR1 is DFQATT and CDR2 is SNEGSKA (reference sequence). V lost 3 bases and J lost 9, with 3 bases in between. The CDR3 nucleotides read TGCAGTGCTAGCAGTTCACCCCTCCACTTT. The encoded protein is CSASSSPLHF.

The genes are TRBV9 and TRBJ2-2; D might be TRBD2 (5 bases). The CDR3 spans 15 residues. Trimming took 4 bases from V and 2 from J, leaving 12 bases between them. Germline lookup yields CDR1 SGDLS and CDR2 YYNGEE. The CDR3 DNA reads TGTGCCAGCAGCCCCCGGACTCAAAACACCGGGGAGCTGTTTTTT. Residues: CASSPRTQNTGELFF. Drawing the rest from reference TRBV9 and TRBJ2-2, the complete variable domain is DSGVTQTPKHLITATGQRVTLRCSPRSGDLSVYWYQQSLDQGLQFLIQYYNGEERAKGNILERFSAQQFPDLHSELNLSSLELGDSALYFCASSPRTQNTGELFFGEGSRLTVL.

The V call is TRBV2, the J call TRBJ1-5; D remains unclear. Germline values: CDR1 SNHLY, CDR2 FYNNEI. Trimming left V 0 bases short and J 2 bases short, with 8 bases between. The CDR3 is 15 residues long. Here the CDR3 reads CASSEASIGNQPQHF. The CDR3, as DNA: TGTGCCAGCAGTGAAGCTTCTATAGGCAATCAGCCCCAGCATTTT.

The chain combines TRBV18 with TRBJ1-1, with D hard to call. Germline loops: CDR1 KGHSH, CDR2 LQKENI. This CDR3 region has 13 residues. V was pared by 5 bases and J by 3 bases, with 10 bases between. The CDR3: CASSSAADTEAFF. The CDR3 coding sequence is TGTGCCAGCTCATCTGCGGCAGACACTGAAGCTTTCTTT.

This clone was counted once. The rearrangement links TRBV5-5 to TRBJ2-5; possible D gene TRBD2, 6 bases. This CDR3 region has 13 residues. Germline V gene sequence: CDR1 SGHKS, CDR2 YYEKEE (reference sequence). The ends were cut back, 2 bases at V and 5 bases at J, with 10 bases in the middle. This CDR3 reads CASSFGGGETQYF. CDR3 in DNA: TGTGCCAGCAGCTTCGGGGGTGGGGAGACCCAGTACTTC.

The gene calls are TRBV19 and TRBJ2-3; 11 bases fit TRBD2. The V segment lost 3 bases and the J segment 3 bases; nucleotides outside the gene matches: 5. CDR3 size: 16 residues. The germline CDR1 and CDR2 sequences are LNHDA and SQIVND (reference sequence). CDR3 in DNA: TGTGCCAGTAGTATTAGCGGGAGGGCCATGACAGATACGCAGTATTTT. Encoded protein: CASSISGRAMTDTQYF.

This chain links TRBV24-1 with TRBJ1-5; TRBD1 is a possible D gene (6 bases). This CDR3 is built from 16 residues. Between the trimmed V and J ends, which lost 3 bases and 0 bases, there was a span of 11 bases. Germline loops: CDR1 KGHDR, CDR2 SFDVKD. CDR3 amino acids: CATSDTTGYSNQPQHF. As DNA, the CDR3 is TGTGCCACCAGTGATACTACAGGGTATAGCAATCAGCCCCAGCATTTT.

The chain's CDR3 is CASMWRDRETQYF. In DNA, the CDR3 is TGTGCCAGCATGTGGAGAGACAGAGAGACCCAGTACTTC. The genes are TRBV6-5 and TRBJ2-5; D possibly corresponds to TRBD1 (5 bases). This CDR3 is 13 amino acids long. V gave up 7 bases and J gave up 4 bases, with 13 bases separating them. Germline V gene lookup returns CDR1 MNHEY and CDR2 SVGAGI.

The V call is TRBV2, the J call TRBJ1-5; D perhaps matches TRBD1 (6 bases). Germline-derived CDR1 and CDR2 are SNHLY and FYNNEI. Trimming removed 5 bases from V and 4 bases from J, with 15 bases in between. This CDR3 contains 15 residues. The CDR3 loop is CASSSQGSWNQPQHF. Here the CDR3 DNA reads TGTGCCAGCAGTAGCCAGGGGAGTTGGAATCAGCCCCAGCATTTT. The whole variable domain, filled in from reference TRBV2 and TRBJ1-5, reads EPEVTQTPSHQVTQMGQEVILRCVPISNHLYFYWYRQILGQKVEFLVSFYNNEISEKSEIFDDQFSVERPDGSNFTLKIRSTKLEDSAMYFCASSSQGSWNQPQHFGDGTRLSIL.

This clone was found once. The chain links TRBV4-3 to TRBJ2-2; D may be TRBD2 (6 bases). The CDR3 length is 21 residues. The ends were cut back, 2 bases at V and 5 bases at J, with 30 bases in the middle. CDR1 and CDR2 (germline): LGHNA, YSLEER. For the CDR3, the DNA is TGCGCCAGCAGCCAAACCTCCCGACCAATTGAACGGGACTGCGAAACCGGGGAGCTGTTTTTT. Translated: CASSQTSRPIERDCETGELFF.

This rearrangement joins TRBV28 to TRBJ2-1; the match to TRBD1 covers 7 bases. The V and J ends lost 4 bases and 4 bases, in that order; junction bases with no gene match: 4. This CDR3 contains 14 residues. Germline assignment: CDR1 MDHEN and CDR2 SYDVKM. CDR3: CASSWGRGYNEQFF. The CDR3 nucleotides read TGTGCCAGCAGTTGGGGCAGGGGGTACAATGAGCAGTTCTTC.

This chain uses TRBV2 with TRBJ2-1; 9 positions match TRBD2. The CDR3 loop spans 15 amino acids. V shed 3 bases and J 2 bases; nucleotides not matched to a gene: 2. The V gene's germline CDR1 is SNHLY and CDR2 FYNNEI. The CDR3: CASSEGLAAYNEQFF. The CDR3 DNA follows: TGTGCCAGCAGTGAGGGACTAGCAGCCTACAATGAGCAGTTCTTC.

The chain is built from TRBV3-1 (or the pseudogene TRBV3-2) and TRBJ2-7; 7 bases map to TRBD2. The junction had 3 bases not matched to a gene; V was cut back by 0 bases and J by 1 base. The CDR3 spans 15 residues. Germline assignment: CDR1 LGHDT and CDR2 YNNKEL (reference sequence). The CDR3 DNA is TGTGCCAGCAGCCAAGATTGGGGGGGGTCCTACGAGCAGTACTTC. Encoded protein: CASSQDWGGSYEQYF.

CDR3 sequence (DNA): TGTGCCACCAGCGATAGGGGCGCAATTAGGCGCTACACCTTC. It encodes CATSDRGAIRRYTF. The chain carries TRBV19 and TRBJ1-2; perhaps TRBD1 as D (5 bases). This CDR3 comprises 14 residues. Per the germline V gene, CDR1 is LNHDA and CDR2 is SQIVND (reference sequence). The ends were cut back, 10 bases at V and 9 bases at J, with 24 bases in the middle. Filled out from reference TRBV19 and TRBJ1-2, the complete variable domain reads DGGITQSPKYLFRKEGQNVTLSCEQNLNHDAMYWYRQDPGQGLRLIYYSQIVNDFQKGDIAEGYSVSREKKESFPLTVTSAQKNPTAFYLCATSDRGAIRRYTFGSGTRLTVV.